This TCR beta chain was obtained from a study of blood T cell repertoires in COVID-19. Background on the study: Whether acute or convalescent, the COVID-19 samples came from the United States, Italy and Spain. PBMCs, B-cell-depleted T cells, or T cells were the source of the cDNA or gDNA that made up the material.

Germline CDR1 MDHEN, CDR2 SYDVKM. The V and J ends lost 5 bases and 0 bases, in that order; junction bases with no gene match: 2. There are 14 residues in the CDR3. In the study's own analysis: Quantification of nucleated cells was approximated via reference gene primer amplification. The protocol was immunoSEQ multiplex PCR, while the TCRdb copy is restricted to in-frame clones and leaves out a portion. The DNA gave D and trimming, while V, J and clone size come from that table. This table has 90,000 to 100,000 clones, 84% appearing once. The clonotype was recovered from a man aged 70 or older with active or convalescent COVID-19. V is TRBV28 and J is TRBJ1-2; TRBD1 matches at 8 bases. Sequenced material: peripheral blood. The CDR3 loop is CASSGQGTNYGYTF. Written as DNA, the CDR3 is TGTGCCAGCAGTGGACAGGGTACTAACTATGGCTACACCTTC.